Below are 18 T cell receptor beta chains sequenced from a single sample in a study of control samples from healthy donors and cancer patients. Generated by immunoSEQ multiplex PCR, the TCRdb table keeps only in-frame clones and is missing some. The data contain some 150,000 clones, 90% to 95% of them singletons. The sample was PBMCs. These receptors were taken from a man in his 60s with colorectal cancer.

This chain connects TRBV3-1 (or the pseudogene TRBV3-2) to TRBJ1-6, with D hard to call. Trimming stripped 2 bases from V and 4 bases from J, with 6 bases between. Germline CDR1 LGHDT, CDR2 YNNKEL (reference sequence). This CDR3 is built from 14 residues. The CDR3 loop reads CASSQPGYNSPLHF. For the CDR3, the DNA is TGTGCCAGCAGCCAACCGGGGTATAATTCACCCCTCCACTTT.

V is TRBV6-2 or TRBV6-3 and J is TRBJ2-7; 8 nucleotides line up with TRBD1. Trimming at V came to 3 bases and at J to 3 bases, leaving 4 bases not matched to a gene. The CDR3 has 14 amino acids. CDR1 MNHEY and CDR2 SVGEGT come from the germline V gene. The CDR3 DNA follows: TGTGCCAGCAGTTATCGCGACAGGGGCTACGAGCAGTACTTC. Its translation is CASSYRDRGYEQYF.

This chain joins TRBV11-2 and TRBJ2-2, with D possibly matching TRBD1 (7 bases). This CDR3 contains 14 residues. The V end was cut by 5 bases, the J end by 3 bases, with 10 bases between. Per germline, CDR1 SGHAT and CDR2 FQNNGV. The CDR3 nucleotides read TGTGCCAGCAGCGTCAGGGGGGACACCGGGGAGCTGTTTTTT. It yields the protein CASSVRGDTGELFF.

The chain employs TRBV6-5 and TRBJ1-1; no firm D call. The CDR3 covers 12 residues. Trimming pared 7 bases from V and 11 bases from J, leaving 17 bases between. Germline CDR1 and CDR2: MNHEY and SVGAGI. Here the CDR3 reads CASTITVRRAFF. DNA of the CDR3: TGTGCCAGCACCATCACCGTCCGACGGGCTTTCTTT.

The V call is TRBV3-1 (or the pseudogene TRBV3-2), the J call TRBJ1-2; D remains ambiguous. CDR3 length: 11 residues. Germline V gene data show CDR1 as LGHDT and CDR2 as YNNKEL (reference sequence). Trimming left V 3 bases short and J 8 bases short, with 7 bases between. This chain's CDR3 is CASSQAQGYTF. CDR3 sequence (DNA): TGTGCCAGCAGCCAGGCGCAGGGCTACACCTTC.

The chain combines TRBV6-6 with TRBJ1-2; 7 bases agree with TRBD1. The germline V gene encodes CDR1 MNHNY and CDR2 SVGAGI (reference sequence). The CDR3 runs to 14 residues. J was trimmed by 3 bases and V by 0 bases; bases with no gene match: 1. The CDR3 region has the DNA TGTGCCAGCAGTTACTCCCAGGGGGACTATGGCTACACCTTC. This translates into CASSYSQGDYGYTF.

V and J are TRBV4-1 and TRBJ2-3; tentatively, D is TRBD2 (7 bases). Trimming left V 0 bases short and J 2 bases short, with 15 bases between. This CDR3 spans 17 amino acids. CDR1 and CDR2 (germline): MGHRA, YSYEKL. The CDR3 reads CASSQEESGGPTDTQYF. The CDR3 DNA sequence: TGCGCCAGCAGCCAAGAGGAGTCGGGGGGCCCCACAGATACGCAGTATTTT.

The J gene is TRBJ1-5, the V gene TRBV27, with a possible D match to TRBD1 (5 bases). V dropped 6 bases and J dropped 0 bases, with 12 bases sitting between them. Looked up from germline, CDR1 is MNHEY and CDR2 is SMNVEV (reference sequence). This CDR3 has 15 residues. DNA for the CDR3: TGTGCCAGCAGATTTTCAGGGTATAGCAATCAGCCCCAGCATTTT. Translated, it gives CASRFSGYSNQPQHF.

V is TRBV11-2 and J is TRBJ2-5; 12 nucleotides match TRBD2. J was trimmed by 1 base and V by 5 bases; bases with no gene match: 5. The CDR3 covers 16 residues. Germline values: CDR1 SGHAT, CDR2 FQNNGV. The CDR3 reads CASSVASGGGQETQYF. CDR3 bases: TGTGCCAGCAGCGTCGCTAGCGGGGGGGGCCAAGAGACCCAGTACTTC.

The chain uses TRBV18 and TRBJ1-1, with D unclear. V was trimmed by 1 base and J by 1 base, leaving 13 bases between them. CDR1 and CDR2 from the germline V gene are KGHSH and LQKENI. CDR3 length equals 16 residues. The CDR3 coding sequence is TGTGCCAGCTCACCACGAAGCTCTGCTGGGAACACTGAAGCTTTCTTT. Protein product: CASSPRSSAGNTEAFF.

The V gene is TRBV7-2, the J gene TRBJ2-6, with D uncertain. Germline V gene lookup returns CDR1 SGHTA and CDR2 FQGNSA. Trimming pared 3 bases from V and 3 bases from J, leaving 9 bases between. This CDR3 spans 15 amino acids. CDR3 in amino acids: CASSFKVLGANVLTF. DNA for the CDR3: TGTGCCAGCAGCTTTAAAGTTCTTGGGGCCAACGTCCTGACTTTC.

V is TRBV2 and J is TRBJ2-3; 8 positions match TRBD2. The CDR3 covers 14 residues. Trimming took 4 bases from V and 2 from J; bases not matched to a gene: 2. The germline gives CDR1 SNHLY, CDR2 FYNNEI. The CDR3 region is CASSGTSITDTQYF. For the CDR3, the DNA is TGTGCCAGCAGTGGGACTAGCATCACAGATACGCAGTATTTT.

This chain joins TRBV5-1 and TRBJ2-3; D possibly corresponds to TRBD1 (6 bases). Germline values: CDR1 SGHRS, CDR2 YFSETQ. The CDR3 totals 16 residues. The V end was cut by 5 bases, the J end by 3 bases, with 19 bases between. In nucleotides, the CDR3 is TGCGCCAGCAGTCTACCACAGGGCGGTGGGACAGATACGCAGTATTTT. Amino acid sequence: CASSLPQGGGTDTQYF.

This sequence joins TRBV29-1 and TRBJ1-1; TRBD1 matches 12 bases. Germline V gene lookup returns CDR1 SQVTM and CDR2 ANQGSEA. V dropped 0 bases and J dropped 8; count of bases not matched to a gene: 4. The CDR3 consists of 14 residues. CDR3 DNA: TGCAGCGTTGAAGATGAGGGACAGGGGGCCGAAGCTTTCTTT. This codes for CSVEDEGQGAEAFF. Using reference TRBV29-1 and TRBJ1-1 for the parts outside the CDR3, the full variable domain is SAVISQKPSRDICQRGTSLTIQCQVDSQVTMMFWYRQQPGQSLTLIATANQGSEATYESGFVIDKFPISRPNLTFSTLTVSNMSPEDSSIYLCSVEDEGQGAEAFFGQGTRLTVV.

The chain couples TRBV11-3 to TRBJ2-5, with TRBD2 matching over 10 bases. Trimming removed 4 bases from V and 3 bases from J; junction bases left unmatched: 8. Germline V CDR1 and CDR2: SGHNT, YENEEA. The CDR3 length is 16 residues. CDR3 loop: CASSYILAGPKETQYF. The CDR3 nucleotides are TGTGCCAGCAGCTACATACTAGCGGGGCCTAAAGAGACCCAGTACTTC.

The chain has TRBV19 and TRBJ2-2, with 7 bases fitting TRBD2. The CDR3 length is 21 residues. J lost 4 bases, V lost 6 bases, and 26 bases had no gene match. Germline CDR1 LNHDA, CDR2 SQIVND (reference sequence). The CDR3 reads CASSPRRRGTQPVGPTGELFF. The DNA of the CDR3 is TGTGCCAGTAGCCCCCGGCGGCGGGGGACTCAACCGGTTGGCCCCACCGGGGAGCTGTTTTTT.

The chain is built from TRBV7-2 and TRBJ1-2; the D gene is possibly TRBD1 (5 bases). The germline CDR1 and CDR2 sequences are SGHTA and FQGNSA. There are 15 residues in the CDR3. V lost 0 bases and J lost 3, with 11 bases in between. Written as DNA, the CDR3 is TGTGCCAGCAGCTTAGCTTCTTCGGGGGACTATGGCTACACCTTC. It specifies CASSLASSGDYGYTF.

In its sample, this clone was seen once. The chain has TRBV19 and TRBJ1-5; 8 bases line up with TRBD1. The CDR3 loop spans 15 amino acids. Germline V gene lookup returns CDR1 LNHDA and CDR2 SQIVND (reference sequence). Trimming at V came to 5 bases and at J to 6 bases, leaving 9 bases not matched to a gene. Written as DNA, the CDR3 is TGTGCCAGTAGTCGCCCGGACAGGGCAGGTCAGCCCCAGCATTTT. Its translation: CASSRPDRAGQPQHF.